The 27 T cell receptor beta chains below all came from one sample that was sequenced in a study of OX40 agonist ivuxolimab in advanced cancers. Sequencing used immunoSEQ multiplex PCR; TCRdb keeps in-frame clones, though not all of them. This table has about 55,000 clones, 80% appearing once. Sequencing used CD4+ or CD8+ T cells sorted from blood, obtained in a trial of the OX40 agonist ivuxolimab. The receptor set was obtained from an adult with an advanced solid tumor such as melanoma, head and neck, liver or kidney cancer.

CDR3 amino acids: CASSILAGVSYEQYF. As DNA, the CDR3 is TGTGCCAGTAGTATCTTGGCAGGGGTGTCCTACGAGCAGTACTTC. The chain joins TRBV19 to TRBJ2-7; tentative D call: TRBD1 (6 bases). Germline CDR1 and CDR2: LNHDA and SQIVND (reference sequence). The V and J ends lost 3 bases and 1 base respectively, with 13 bases between them. The CDR3 loop spans 15 amino acids.

This rearrangement joins TRBV5-8 to TRBJ2-3, with D maybe TRBD1 (6 bases). The germline V and J ends were trimmed by 9 bases and 2 bases, with 28 bases remaining between them. CDR1 SGHTS and CDR2 YDEGEE come from the germline V gene. The CDR3 is 18 residues long. The CDR3 here is CATKWFFKVRDTTDTQYF. Written as DNA, the CDR3 is TGTGCCACCAAATGGTTCTTCAAAGTTCGGGACACCACAGATACGCAGTATTTT.

This rearrangement joins TRBV4-3 to TRBJ2-5; D ambiguous. V dropped 0 bases and J dropped 0 bases, with 14 bases sitting between them. Germline lookup yields CDR1 LGHNA and CDR2 YSLEER. This CDR3 is 17 amino acids long. The DNA of the CDR3 is TGCGCCAGCAGCCAAGATACCCGGCCAGGAGACCAAGAGACCCAGTACTTC. This translates into CASSQDTRPGDQETQYF.

This chain uses TRBV6-5 with TRBJ2-7; D is possibly TRBD1 or TRBD2 (7 bases each). This CDR3 contains 14 residues. Trimming removed 8 bases from V and 2 bases from J, with 16 bases in between. CDR1 is MNHEY and CDR2 is SVGAGI in the germline V gene. In DNA form, the CDR3 reads TGTGCCAGCGGGGGGGACAGACTAACCTACGAGCAGTACTTC. The encoded protein is CASGGDRLTYEQYF.

The J gene is TRBJ2-1, the V gene TRBV11-3; D assignment may be TRBD1 or TRBD2 (6 bases each). Germline lookup yields CDR1 SGHNT and CDR2 YENEEA. The germline V and J ends were trimmed by 5 bases and 2 bases, with 16 bases remaining between them. The CDR3 spans 16 residues. The CDR3 nucleotides read TGTGCCAGCAGCAAGGGGGGTCTGCGTACCTACAATGAGCAGTTCTTC. This gives the protein CASSKGGLRTYNEQFF.

V is TRBV7-8 and J is TRBJ1-5; 7 bases are a match to TRBD1. Germline loops: CDR1 SGHVS, CDR2 FQNEAQ. The CDR3 length is 16 residues. V lost 1 base to trimming and J lost 6 bases; unmatched junction nucleotides: 9. As DNA, the CDR3 is TGTGCCAGCAGCTTAGAAGCCAGGGGGTATGGTCAGCCCCAGCATTTT. As protein: CASSLEARGYGQPQHF.

As DNA, the CDR3 is TGTGCCAGCTCACCGGCGGGGGGTTTTAACAATGAGCAGTTCTTC. It specifies CASSPAGGFNNEQFF. The genes are TRBV18 and TRBJ2-1; 8 bases agree with TRBD2. V trimming: 3 bases; J trimming: 5 bases; junction bases outside the gene matches: 6. Germline lookup yields CDR1 KGHSH and CDR2 LQKENI. The CDR3 extends over 15 amino acids.

The chain employs TRBV9 and TRBJ2-1; 12 bases map to TRBD2. The CDR3 is 16 amino acids. The trim removed 3 bases at V and 6 bases at J, leaving 7 bases unmatched. The germline V gene encodes CDR1 SGDLS and CDR2 YYNGEE. CDR3 sequence (DNA): TGTGCCAGCAGCGACCGACTAGCGGGGGCACTCAATGAGCAGTTCTTC. Translated: CASSDRLAGALNEQFF.

The J gene is TRBJ1-3, the V gene TRBV5-1; a weak D match, TRBD1 (5 bases). There are 14 residues in the CDR3. The V gene lost 0 bases and the J gene lost 2 bases, with 6 bases spanning the gap. CDR1 is SGHRS, CDR2 YFSETQ, per germline. DNA of the CDR3: TGCGCCAGCAGCTTGGGAGGGGCTGGAAACACCATATATTTT. It translates to CASSLGGAGNTIYF. Full variable domain (rest looked up from reference TRBV5-1 and TRBJ1-3): KAGVTQTPRYLIKTRGQQVTLSCSPISGHRSVSWYQQTPGQGLQFLFEYFSETQRNKGNFPGRFSGRQFSNSRSEMNVSTLELGDSALYLCASSLGGAGNTIYFGEGSWLTVV.

The V gene is TRBV21-1, the J gene TRBJ2-7; TRBD1 was called by the table and not checked on the DNA. TRBV21-1 constitutes a pseudogene. The CDR3 consists of 12 residues. DNA for the CDR3: TGTGCCAGCAGCCCCCCCACCTACGAGCAGTACTTC. Its protein is CASSPPTYEQYF.

The chain employs TRBV28 and TRBJ2-5, with TRBD1 identical over 10 bases. Germline V lookup: CDR1 MDHEN, CDR2 SYDVKM. The CDR3 runs 14 residues. The trim removed 6 bases at V and 4 bases at J, leaving 5 bases unmatched. CDR3 sequence: CASRVTGGGETQYF. The CDR3 region has the DNA TGTGCCAGCAGAGTGACAGGGGGCGGAGAGACCCAGTACTTC.

V usage is TRBV6-1 and J usage is TRBJ2-7; 7 nucleotides agree with TRBD2. The ends lost 6 bases at V and 3 bases at J; junction bases unmatched: 8. The germline V gene encodes CDR1 MNHNS and CDR2 SASEGT. This CDR3 region has 14 residues. CDR3 protein: CASRGSSGSYEQYF. The DNA of the CDR3 is TGTGCCAGCAGGGGTTCTAGCGGAAGCTACGAGCAGTACTTC.

The chain combines TRBV6-5 with TRBJ2-7, with 8 bases lining up with TRBD2. The germline V gene encodes CDR1 MNHEY and CDR2 SVGAGI. V was clipped by 2 bases and J by 4 bases; unmatched bases: 7. The CDR3 contains 15 residues. The CDR3 here is CASSYARSSGYEQYF. The CDR3 DNA reads as TGTGCCAGCAGTTACGCTCGGTCTAGCGGGTACGAGCAGTACTTC.

The J gene is TRBJ2-2, the V gene TRBV11-2; no reliable D call. V gave up 1 base and J gave up 5 bases, with 5 bases separating them. CDR3 length: 13 residues. Germline CDR1 reads SGHAT; CDR2 reads FQNNGV. Here the CDR3 DNA reads TGTGCCAGCAGCTTAGCTATGACCGGGGAGCTGTTTTTT. Protein sequence: CASSLAMTGELFF.

The chain links TRBV5-1 to TRBJ1-2; 12 nucleotides match TRBD1. This CDR3 comprises 17 residues. CDR1 and CDR2 from the germline V gene are SGHRS and YFSETQ. After removal of 0 bases from V and 6 bases from J, the junction contained 9 bases not matched to a gene. CDR3 loop: CASSLVRDRGLFDGYTF. The CDR3 nucleotides read TGCGCCAGCAGCTTGGTTCGGGACAGGGGGCTTTTTGATGGCTACACCTTC.

The V gene is TRBV7-2, the J gene TRBJ2-3; 14 positions match TRBD2. The CDR3 length is 17 residues. Losses at the gene ends were 2 bases for V and 6 bases for J; bases not matched to a gene: 7. Germline CDR1 is SGHTA and CDR2 is FQGNSA. The CDR3 nucleotides read TGTGCCAGCAGCTTAACCCGACTAGCGGGGGGGCGGGATACGCAGTATTTT. Protein: CASSLTRLAGGRDTQYF.

The genes are TRBV6-6 and TRBJ2-6; D remains unclear. The CDR3 spans 16 residues. Germline loops: CDR1 MNHNY, CDR2 SVGAGI (reference sequence). The V and J ends lost 5 bases and 0 bases respectively, with 11 bases between them. This chain's CDR3 is CASSVRRSSGANVLTF. In DNA, the CDR3 is TGTGCCAGCAGTGTGAGACGGAGCTCTGGGGCCAACGTCCTGACTTTC.

The chain recombines TRBV12-5 with TRBJ1-3; no definite D call. The CDR3 has 13 amino acids. Germline-derived CDR1 and CDR2 are LGHNT and FRNRAP. The germline V and J ends were trimmed by 7 bases and 1 base, with 8 bases remaining between them. The DNA of the CDR3 is TGTGCTAGTGTTCCCGATTCTGGAAACACCATATATTTT. Translation gives CASVPDSGNTIYF.

V gene TRBV11-2 combines with J gene TRBJ2-5; the D is unclear. This CDR3 has 16 residues. V was pared by 5 bases and J by 9 bases, with 25 bases between. The germline CDR1 and CDR2 sequences are SGHAT and FQNNGV. CDR3 amino acids: CASSKTYRFFLSPQYF. CDR3 sequence (DNA): TGTGCCAGCAGCAAGACCTACCGATTCTTCCTATCGCCCCAGTACTTC.

The gene calls are TRBV6-6 and TRBJ2-5; TRBD1 agrees at 7 bases. The V segment lost 5 bases and the J segment 4 bases; nucleotides outside the gene matches: 7. Germline-derived CDR1 and CDR2 are MNHNY and SVGAGI (reference sequence). The CDR3 covers 14 residues. The CDR3 nucleotides read TGTGCCAGCAGTACAGGGGCTCGGATAGAGACCCAGTACTTC. It translates to CASSTGARIETQYF.

This chain joins TRBV7-2 and TRBJ2-7; D uncertain. The germline V gene encodes CDR1 SGHTA and CDR2 FQGNSA. The length of the CDR3 is 14 residues. Trimming took 5 bases from V and 3 from J, leaving 14 bases between them. The CDR3 nucleotides are TGTGCCAGCAGCCCGCGGAACCGAGACTACGAGCAGTACTTC. Amino acids: CASSPRNRDYEQYF.

The chain recombines TRBV19 with TRBJ1-2; 11 bases map to TRBD1. J gave up 4 bases and V 6 bases, and 4 bases lay outside the gene matches. The CDR3 runs 14 residues. Germline V lookup: CDR1 LNHDA, CDR2 SQIVND (reference sequence). The CDR3 here is CASRAGQGAYGYTF. Written as DNA, the CDR3 is TGTGCCAGTAGAGCCGGACAGGGGGCCTATGGCTACACCTTC.

V is TRBV11-3 and J is TRBJ2-5; D remains ambiguous. V shed 0 bases and J shed 5 bases, with 7 bases lying between them. The CDR3 consists of 13 residues. CDR1 and CDR2 (germline): SGHNT, YENEEA. The CDR3 coding sequence is TGTGCCAGCAGCTTAGATGGGCACGAGACCCAGTACTTC. Residues: CASSLDGHETQYF.

The gene calls are TRBV7-2 and TRBJ1-2, with a tentative D call TRBD1 (6 bases). Per the germline V gene, CDR1 is SGHTA and CDR2 is FQGNSA. V was cut by 1 base and J by 8 bases, with 11 bases left in between. The CDR3 runs 13 residues. In nucleotides, the CDR3 is TGTGCCAGCAGCTTAGGGCAGGGGCGAGGCTACACCTTC. As protein: CASSLGQGRGYTF.

The chain carries TRBV2 and TRBJ1-2; TRBD1 matches at 8 bases. Germline V gene lookup returns CDR1 SNHLY and CDR2 FYNNEI. The CDR3 covers 14 residues. Trimming removed 6 bases from V and 1 base from J; junction bases left unmatched: 4. CDR3 DNA sequence: TGTGCCAGCAGGAGCAGGGGGCATAACTATGGCTACACCTTC. It specifies CASRSRGHNYGYTF.

This rearrangement joins TRBV7-2 to TRBJ2-1; a possible D gene is TRBD2 (6 bases). The CDR3 is 15 residues long. Deletions cut 7 bases from V and 0 bases from J, with 13 bases between. Germline CDR1 SGHTA, CDR2 FQGNSA. For the CDR3, the DNA is TGTGCCAGCAAGACCGGGACTGGCTCCTACAATGAGCAGTTCTTC. Translating gives CASKTGTGSYNEQFF.

The chain uses TRBV7-8 and TRBJ1-4; D remains ambiguous. V was clipped by 2 bases and J by 3 bases, with 4 bases between them. Germline assignment: CDR1 SGHVS and CDR2 FQNEAQ. The CDR3 has 13 amino acids. The chain's CDR3 is CASSLLPNEKLFF. The CDR3 bases are TGTGCCAGCAGCTTACTGCCTAATGAAAAACTGTTTTTT.